This is a list of T cell receptor beta chains from one sample in a study of control samples from healthy donors and cancer patients. Data came from immunoSEQ multiplex PCR; TCRdb stores just in-frame clones and leaves some out. The sample has 100,000 to 150,000 clones, 90% seen once. The sequencing input was blood. The origin of the receptors is a man aged 18 to 29 in good health. The conserved cysteine and the conserved F or W are not part of the CDR3 here.

v_call cdr3_aa
TRBV2 ASRGGRTGYNEQF
TRBV19 ASSIAGREGYGYT
TRBV28 ASSVQGVAWEQY
TRBV2 ASGRSDYGYT
TRBV6-2/TRBV6-3 ASSLAGPSSYNEQF
TRBV5-6 ASSFLDRRSNTGELF
TRBV6-1 ASSAGQNALSNQPQH
TRBV6-6 ASPPWVGQTTDTQY
TRBV10-3 AICPREGQGAHEQY
TRBV2 ASHLSGTRGQETQY
TRBV2 ASSDGLGTDTQY
TRBV24-1 ATSASGYSNQPQH
TRBV7-3 ASSPFRDSYNEQF
TRBV20-1 SAYSTDGYT
TRBV10-3 AIGETSGYNEQF
TRBV6-2/TRBV6-3 ASSYSASGLPTDTQY
TRBV5-1 ASRSEPPGKLF
TRBV4-1 ASSQDPGVRGNQPQH
TRBV19 ASKADSSTDTQY
TRBV6-5 ASSYSTGGYEQY